Each of the 22 T cell receptor beta chains below was sequenced from the same sample in a study of blood T cell repertoires in COVID-19. TCRdb keeps only in-frame clones here, not all; method: immunoSEQ multiplex PCR. The sample lists about 140,000 clones; about 86% were seen once. The sample consisted of peripheral blood. The receptors were gathered from a woman in her sixties with acute or convalescent COVID-19.

This chain links TRBV7-2 with TRBJ1-5, with 7 nucleotides matching TRBD1. This CDR3 comprises 14 residues. Trimming cost V 5 bases and J 7 bases; bases outside gene matches: 8. CDR1 SGHTA and CDR2 FQGNSA come from the germline V gene. The CDR3 DNA sequence: TGTGCCAGCAGCCCTACAGGGGATTCGCAGCCCCAGCATTTT. It encodes CASSPTGDSQPQHF.

This chain joins TRBV7-6 and TRBJ2-7; D might be TRBD2 (6 bases). Trimming took 2 bases from V and 2 from J, leaving 7 bases between them. There are 13 residues in the CDR3. The V gene's germline CDR1 is SGHVS and CDR2 FNYEAQ. DNA for the CDR3: TGTGCCAGCAGCTTAAGCGGGCCCTACGAGCAGTACTTC. Protein sequence: CASSLSGPYEQYF.

The chain carries TRBV20-1 and TRBJ2-3, with 9 bases identical to TRBD2. V gave up 3 bases and J gave up 0 bases; unmatched junction bases: 4. CDR1 and CDR2 from the germline V gene are DFQATT and SNEGSKA (reference sequence). CDR3 length: 15 amino acids. CDR3 loop: CSASRLAASTDTQYF. CDR3 nucleotide sequence: TGCAGTGCTAGTAGACTAGCGGCTAGCACAGATACGCAGTATTTT.

The genes are TRBV12-3 or TRBV12-4 and TRBJ1-5; 7 nucleotides align to TRBD1. V lost 10 bases and J lost 3; bases outside the gene matches: 3. CDR3 size: 12 residues. CDR3: CATGQYNQPQHF. In DNA form, the CDR3 reads TGTGCCACGGGACAGTACAATCAGCCCCAGCATTTT.

V gene TRBV6-1 combines with J gene TRBJ1-2, with 11 bases identical to TRBD1. V lost 1 base and J lost 8; bases outside the gene matches: 6. Germline CDR1 MNHNS, CDR2 SASEGT. The CDR3 runs 15 residues. CDR3: CASSEVGTGGLGYTF. The CDR3 nucleotides read TGTGCCAGCAGTGAAGTTGGGACAGGGGGTCTCGGCTACACCTTC.

The chain carries TRBV3-1 (or the pseudogene TRBV3-2) and TRBJ1-1; perhaps TRBD1 as D (5 bases). The CDR3 loop spans 14 amino acids. Looked up from germline, CDR1 is LGHDT and CDR2 is YNNKEL (reference sequence). V was cut by 4 bases and J by 4 bases, with 13 bases left in between. Here the CDR3 DNA reads TGTGCCAGCAGCCGGGAAAGGGGAGGCACTGAAGCTTTCTTT. Its translation: CASSRERGGTEAFF.

This sequence joins TRBV30 and TRBJ1-5; D not resolved. Germline V gene data show CDR1 as GTSNPN and CDR2 as SVGIG (reference sequence). The ends were cut back, 3 bases at V and 6 bases at J, with 9 bases in the middle. CDR3 size: 12 residues. CDR3 bases: TGTGCCTGGAGCCCAGGCGCTCAGCCCCAGCATTTT. This codes for CAWSPGAQPQHF.

This chain joins TRBV9 and TRBJ2-7, with D possibly TRBD2 on 6 matching bases. V was clipped by 0 bases and J by 12 bases, with 19 bases between them. The CDR3 is 14 amino acids. Germline CDR1 and CDR2: SGDLS and YYNGEE. The CDR3 DNA follows: TGTGCCAGCAGCGTAGGAGGTCTGGGGGGACCGGTGTACTTC. It yields the protein CASSVGGLGGPVYF.

This chain uses TRBV7-9 with TRBJ1-1; perhaps TRBD1 as D (5 bases). Trimming pared 2 bases from V and 11 bases from J, leaving 15 bases between. Germline assignment: CDR1 SEHNR and CDR2 FQNEAQ (reference sequence). This CDR3 region has 13 residues. The chain's CDR3 is CASSLLRGIEAFF. CDR3 in DNA: TGTGCCAGCAGCTTATTAAGGGGCATAGAGGCTTTCTTT. The whole variable domain, filled in from reference TRBV7-9 and TRBJ1-1, reads DTGVSQNPRHKITKRGQNVTFRCDPISEHNRLYWYRQTLGQGPEFLTYFQNEAQLEKSRLLSDRFSAERPKGSFSTLEIQRTEQGDSAMYLCASSLLRGIEAFFGQGTRLTVV.

V and J are TRBV6-5 and TRBJ2-7; 10 bases are shared with TRBD2. V lost 7 bases to trimming and J lost 6 bases; unmatched junction nucleotides: 9. CDR3 length: 14 amino acids. Looked up from germline, CDR1 is MNHEY and CDR2 is SVGAGI. In DNA form, the CDR3 reads TGTGCCAGCACCTACCTGGCTAGCGGGAGCGAGCAGTACTTC. It encodes CASTYLASGSEQYF.

V is TRBV6-5 and J is TRBJ2-5; possibly TRBD2 for D (7 bases). CDR1 and CDR2 (germline): MNHEY, SVGAGI. Trimming took off 8 bases at V and 5 bases at J, with 18 bases between the two ends. The length of the CDR3 is 14 residues. This CDR3 reads CASGRGGRGETQYF. CDR3 bases: TGTGCCAGCGGGAGGGGGGGAAGAGGGGAGACCCAGTACTTC.

The J gene is TRBJ2-7, the V gene TRBV28; TRBD1 agrees at 7 bases. V gave up 3 bases and J gave up 4 bases; unmatched junction bases: 6. Germline V CDR1 and CDR2: MDHEN, SYDVKM. The CDR3 runs to 14 residues. The CDR3 DNA follows: TGTGCCAGCAGTTTGGACAGGCTAGGGTACGAGCAGTACTTC. Its translation: CASSLDRLGYEQYF.

This chain connects TRBV6-2 or TRBV6-3 to TRBJ2-5; 9 nucleotides agree with TRBD2. CDR3 length equals 16 residues. Germline CDR1 is MNHEY and CDR2 is SVGEGT. The junction had 8 bases not matched to a gene; V was cut back by 4 bases and J by 2 bases. The DNA of the CDR3 is TGTGCCAGCAGTTTCGATGGGACTAGCCTGCAAGAGACCCAGTACTTC. The encoded protein is CASSFDGTSLQETQYF.

V and J are TRBV3-1 (or the pseudogene TRBV3-2) and TRBJ1-2; the match to TRBD1 covers 8 bases. Looked up from germline, CDR1 is LGHDT and CDR2 is YNNKEL (reference sequence). This CDR3 comprises 16 residues. The junction had 8 bases not matched to a gene; V was cut back by 1 base and J by 4 bases. The CDR3 region is CASSQVSFGTGYGYTF. The CDR3 nucleotides are TGTGCCAGCAGCCAAGTTAGTTTTGGGACAGGCTATGGCTACACCTTC.

The chain has TRBV7-7 and TRBJ2-3; TRBD2 agrees at 9 bases. Looked up from germline, CDR1 is SSHAT and CDR2 is FNYEAQ (reference sequence). The CDR3 consists of 16 residues. Trimming removed 1 base from V and 2 bases from J; junction bases left unmatched: 4. CDR3 DNA: TGTGCCAGCAGCTTAGGCGGGGGGGGCCCCACAGATACGCAGTATTTT. This codes for CASSLGGGGPTDTQYF. The full variable domain, rest sourced from reference TRBV7-7 and TRBJ2-3, is GAGVSQSPRYKVTKRGQDVTLRCDPISSHATLYWYQQALGQGPEFLTYFNYEAQPDKSGLPSDRFSAERPEGSISTLTIQRTEQRDSAMYRCASSLGGGGPTDTQYFGPGTRLTVL.

V and J are TRBV25-1 and TRBJ1-1; D not certain. The CDR3 spans 12 residues. Germline V gene lookup returns CDR1 MGHDK and CDR2 SYGVNS. With 6 bases removed from V and 0 bases from J, the gap between germline ends came to 5 bases. Written as DNA, the CDR3 is TGTGCCAGCAGGTCGGTGAACACTGAAGCTTTCTTT. This encodes CASRSVNTEAFF.

The V and J genes are TRBV23-1 and TRBJ1-5; D not resolved. TRBV23-1 is noted as an ORF with a role that remains uncertain. The CDR3 loop spans 16 amino acids. V lost 0 bases and J 3 bases, leaving 12 bases between the germline ends. The CDR3 here is CASSQSPSCFNQPQHF. The CDR3 DNA reads as TGCGCCAGCAGTCAATCACCGAGCTGTTTCAATCAGCCCCAGCATTTT.

This chain links TRBV28 with TRBJ1-5; 8 nucleotides align to TRBD1. The CDR3 length is 16 residues. CDR1 and CDR2 (germline): MDHEN, SYDVKM. V shed 3 bases and J 0 bases; nucleotides not matched to a gene: 4. CDR3 nucleotides: TGTGCCAGCAGTTTGGCTACAGGGGGTAGCAATCAGCCCCAGCATTTT. This gives the protein CASSLATGGSNQPQHF.

V usage is TRBV28 and J usage is TRBJ2-1, with 7 bases identical to TRBD2. The germline V gene encodes CDR1 MDHEN and CDR2 SYDVKM. V was clipped by 4 bases and J by 1 base; unmatched bases: 7. The CDR3 is 16 amino acids. In nucleotides, the CDR3 is TGTGCCAGCAGTTCCCTCCTAGCGGAGTCCTACAATGAGCAGTTCTTC. Protein: CASSSLLAESYNEQFF.

The chain carries TRBV7-9 and TRBJ2-7; D might be TRBD1 (6 bases). Trimming removed 5 bases from V and 9 bases from J, with 17 bases in between. Germline V gene data show CDR1 as SEHNR and CDR2 as FQNEAQ (reference sequence). This CDR3 spans 13 amino acids. The CDR3 spells CASSPPTGPRQYF. CDR3 DNA: TGTGCCAGCAGCCCACCTACAGGGCCCCGGCAGTACTTC.

The chain links TRBV19 to TRBJ2-2, with TRBD1 matching 10 bases. The J segment lost 8 bases and the V segment lost 6 bases, leaving 3 bases of the junction unmatched. Germline CDR1 LNHDA, CDR2 SQIVND (reference sequence). The CDR3 is 13 amino acids. CDR3 protein: CASRGQGKGELFF. Here the CDR3 DNA reads TGTGCCAGTAGGGGACAGGGGAAGGGGGAGCTGTTTTTT.

The chain joins TRBV5-4 to TRBJ1-3; possible D gene TRBD1, 5 bases. CDR1 and CDR2 (germline): SGHNT, YYREEE (reference sequence). The CDR3 totals 16 residues. Trimming shortened V by 4 bases and J by 0 bases, and 14 bases separated the two germline ends. The CDR3 nucleotides read TGTGCCAGCAGCAAGGAGGGGCCCCTCTCTGGAAACACCATATATTTT. This codes for CASSKEGPLSGNTIYF.